This T cell receptor beta chain was observed in a study of OX40 agonist ivuxolimab in advanced cancers. Study-level background: An agonistic human IgG2 monoclonal antibody against OX40 (CD134) was given. Partial responses were seen in three patients, one with hepatocellular carcinoma and two with cutaneous melanoma. Regarding the study as a whole: CD4+ T cells averaged fewer expanded clones than CD8+ T cells.

V lost 5 bases, J lost 0 bases, and 9 bases lay in between. Germline assignment: CDR1 MNHNS and CDR2 SASEGT. CDR3 size: 14 residues. As for this clone: Its matching antigen is unknown.

Clones were read by immunoSEQ multiplex PCR, and TCRdb kept only the in-frame ones, dropping some. The table lists more than 95,000 clones, 80% to 95% of them singletons. This sequence joins TRBV6-1 and TRBJ2-3; possible D gene TRBD1, 5 bases. The clonotype was recovered from an adult with an advanced solid tumor such as melanoma, head and neck, liver or kidney cancer. Sample: CD4+ or CD8+ T cells sorted from blood, taken in a trial of the OX40 agonist ivuxolimab. Written as DNA, the CDR3 is TGTGCCAGCAGTCGGCAGGGTAGCACAGATACGCAGTATTTT. Translation gives CASSRQGSTDTQYF.